Shown below are 7 T cell receptor beta chains from a single sample sequenced in a study of T cell responses to AZD1222 COVID-19 vaccine listed by TCRdb under 2021. Library preparation was by the immunoSEQ multiplex PCR assay. This is the immuneACCESS table as TCRdb keeps it, with only in-frame sequences that have V and J called. A part of the clones is gone; compared with another copy, unresolved V genes explain less than half, and the rest is unexplained. This sample lists approximately 140,000 clones; 90% to 95% were detected once. Of the sample, about 1.3% falls within the top ten clones. The sample's time point, from its label and the paper: baseline before first vaccination. Sequencing was performed on peripheral blood, taken on day 0 of AZD1222 vaccination. These receptor sequences come from an adult in good health.

This CDR3 reads CASSPGTTNTGELFF. CDR3 nucleotides: TGTGCCAGCAGCCCAGGGACAACGAACACCGGGGAGCTGTTTTTT. V and J are TRBV7-3 and TRBJ2-2, with a possible D match to TRBD1 (6 bases). Deletions cut 5 bases from V and 0 bases from J, with 10 bases between. The CDR3 has 15 amino acids. CDR1 is SGHTA and CDR2 is FQGTGA in the germline V gene.

The chain carries TRBV28 and TRBJ1-5; D is uncertain. V dropped 5 bases and J dropped 4 bases, with 9 bases sitting between them. CDR1 and CDR2 from the germline V gene are MDHEN and SYDVKM. The CDR3 extends over 13 amino acids. CDR3 sequence reads: CASSQVANQPQHF. The CDR3 region has the DNA TGTGCCAGCAGTCAAGTAGCGAATCAGCCCCAGCATTTT.

The chain has TRBV15 and TRBJ1-6; D gene uncertain. Germline V gene sequence: CDR1 LNHNV, CDR2 YYDKDF (reference sequence). This CDR3 is 15 amino acids long. The V end lost 3 bases, the J end lost 7 bases, and 13 bases lay between the germline ends. CDR3 coding DNA: TGTGCCACCAGCAGGGACGCTCACTCAAATTCACCCCTCCACTTT. This gives the protein CATSRDAHSNSPLHF.

The table lists this clone with a count of one. V gene TRBV9 combines with J gene TRBJ1-5; D not certain. The CDR3 extends over 15 amino acids. CDR1 SGDLS and CDR2 YYNGEE come from the germline V gene. V gave up 1 base and J gave up 0 bases, with 8 bases separating them. In nucleotides, the CDR3 is TGTGCCAGCAGCGTATCTGATTATAGCAATCAGCCCCAGCATTTT. Protein sequence: CASSVSDYSNQPQHF.

The chain is built from TRBV13 and TRBJ2-7, with a possible D match to TRBD2 (5 bases). CDR1 is PRHDT, CDR2 FYEKMQ, per germline (reference sequence). This CDR3 comprises 14 residues. V was pared by 3 bases and J by 4 bases, with 13 bases between. CDR3 in DNA: TGTGCCAGCAGCTTTATCCTAGCTCCTTACGAGCAGTACGTC. It specifies CASSFILAPYEQYV.

This clone was seen once. The chain combines TRBV4-1 with TRBJ1-2; maybe TRBD1 (6 bases). Per the germline V gene, CDR1 is MGHRA and CDR2 is YSYEKL. V lost 4 bases to trimming and J lost 8 bases, with 17 bases between them. The CDR3 sequence is 14 residues long. The CDR3 sequence is CASSRRQDVWGYTF. Here the CDR3 DNA reads TGCGCCAGCAGCCGGCGACAGGACGTATGGGGCTACACCTTC.

This rearrangement joins TRBV15 to TRBJ1-2, with a possible D match to TRBD1 (5 bases). The CDR3 runs to 14 residues. Germline V CDR1 and CDR2: LNHNV, YYDKDF (reference sequence). V dropped 0 bases and J dropped 6 bases, with 11 bases sitting between them. The CDR3 nucleotides are TGTGCCACCAGCAGAGATCTGTGGGGGAATGGCTACACCTTC. Its translation is CATSRDLWGNGYTF.